What follows are 31 T cell receptor beta chains derived from one specimen sequenced in a study of blood T cell repertoires in COVID-19. This table comes from immunoSEQ multiplex PCR, and its TCRdb copy is limited to in-frame clones, with some not included. This table has around 370,000 clones, 88% appearing once. Specimen: peripheral blood. These receptor sequences come from an older woman with COVID-19, enrolled during active disease.

The chain carries TRBV6-5 and TRBJ2-2; 12 bases fit TRBD2. Germline V gene lookup returns CDR1 MNHEY and CDR2 SVGAGI. This CDR3 has 15 amino acids. J gave up 7 bases and V 5 bases, and 5 bases lay outside the gene matches. Written as DNA, the CDR3 is TGTGCCAGCAGTCCGACTAGCGGGGGTGTCGGGGAGCTGTTTTTT. The encoded protein is CASSPTSGGVGELFF.

V usage is TRBV28 and J usage is TRBJ2-5, with TRBD1 matching 9 bases. The CDR3 runs 15 residues. Germline V CDR1 and CDR2: MDHEN, SYDVKM. Trimming removed 6 bases from V and 7 bases from J; junction bases left unmatched: 12. In DNA form, the CDR3 reads TGTGCCAGCAGCCCCCCGGGGACAGGGAGAGGGACCCAGTACTTC. It yields the protein CASSPPGTGRGTQYF.

The genes are TRBV19 and TRBJ2-5; 8 bases are shared with TRBD2. Germline lookup yields CDR1 LNHDA and CDR2 SQIVND (reference sequence). J lost 4 bases, V lost 7 bases, and 5 bases had no gene match. The CDR3 totals 13 residues. The CDR3, as DNA: TGTGCCAGTACAGCGGGGGTAGCAGAGACCCAGTACTTC. Translated, it gives CASTAGVAETQYF.

This rearrangement joins TRBV25-1 to TRBJ1-1; no clear D. The CDR3 runs to 16 residues. CDR1 and CDR2 from the germline V gene are MGHDK and SYGVNS. Deletions cut 1 base from V and 0 bases from J, with 12 bases between. The CDR3 DNA follows: TGTGCCAGCAGTGAATCTTATACAGAGCTGAACACTGAAGCTTTCTTT. It translates to CASSESYTELNTEAFF.

The sample holds one count of this clone. This chain connects TRBV10-3 to TRBJ2-7; 7 nucleotides align to TRBD1. V trimming: 6 bases; J trimming: 2 bases; junction bases outside the gene matches: 7. Germline V lookup: CDR1 ENHRY, CDR2 SYGVKD. The CDR3 has 14 amino acids. The CDR3 loop is CAIRGDSGTYEQYF. The DNA for the CDR3 is TGTGCCATCAGAGGGGACAGCGGCACCTACGAGCAGTACTTC.

The gene calls are TRBV13 and TRBJ1-2, with D possibly TRBD1 on 6 matching bases. V was shortened by 5 bases and J by 5 bases, with 12 bases between the two germline ends. The germline gives CDR1 PRHDT, CDR2 FYEKMQ (reference sequence). This CDR3 comprises 13 residues. CDR3 nucleotides: TGTGCCAGCAGCCCACAGGGACGGTATGGCTACACCTTC. It encodes CASSPQGRYGYTF.

CDR3 in amino acids: CASSQTVTGYGYTF. The CDR3 DNA reads as TGTGCCAGCAGCCAGACAGTCACAGGCTATGGCTACACCTTC. The J gene is TRBJ1-2, the V gene TRBV7-9, with D possibly being TRBD1 (5 bases). This CDR3 spans 14 amino acids. V was clipped by 5 bases and J by 4 bases, with 14 bases between them. Germline CDR1 is SEHNR and CDR2 is FQNEAQ (reference sequence).

Only one count was recorded for this clone. The J gene is TRBJ2-5, the V gene TRBV21-1; the listed D gene, TRBD1, was not tested against the DNA. TRBV21-1 represents a pseudogene. This CDR3 has 21 amino acids. CDR3 sequence reads: CASSKAFTGTGRLGVLKTQYF. The CDR3 region has the DNA TGTGCCAGCAGCAAAGCGTTTACCGGGACAGGGCGCCTCGGAGTCTTAAAGACCCAGTACTTC.

This clone was detected only a few times. The gene calls are TRBV3-1 (or the pseudogene TRBV3-2) and TRBJ2-5; 9 nucleotides match TRBD1. This CDR3 spans 15 amino acids. The junction had 4 bases not matched to a gene; V was cut back by 4 bases and J by 1 base. Germline CDR1 is LGHDT and CDR2 is YNNKEL (reference sequence). CDR3 region: CASSLGTGSQETQYF. The CDR3 region has the DNA TGTGCCAGCAGCCTAGGGACAGGGAGCCAAGAGACCCAGTACTTC.

V gene TRBV20-1 combines with J gene TRBJ1-1; D not certain. Germline loops: CDR1 DFQATT, CDR2 SNEGSKA (reference sequence). Trimming took off 2 bases at V and 7 bases at J, with 5 bases between the two ends. The CDR3 loop spans 10 amino acids. The CDR3 sequence: CSARYGEAFF. In DNA, the CDR3 is TGCAGTGCTAGATACGGTGAAGCTTTCTTT.

The J gene is TRBJ2-7, the V gene TRBV10-3; 11 nucleotides match TRBD2. This CDR3 region has 16 residues. Germline V gene sequence: CDR1 ENHRY, CDR2 SYGVKD. Trimming cost V 0 bases and J 5 bases; bases outside gene matches: 6. The CDR3 spells CAISESPSGGRNEQYF. CDR3 DNA: TGTGCCATCAGTGAGTCACCTAGCGGGGGGAGAAACGAGCAGTACTTC.

The chain employs TRBV10-1 and TRBJ2-1; 9 bases agree with TRBD2. The germline V gene has CDR1 WNHNN and CDR2 SYGVQD (reference sequence). The length of the CDR3 is 14 residues. V was clipped by 7 bases and J by 7 bases; unmatched bases: 8. The DNA for the CDR3 is TGCGCCAGCACAAGAGCGGGGGGTAGTAATGAGCAGTTCTTC. Protein sequence: CASTRAGGSNEQFF.

V and J are TRBV5-1 and TRBJ1-1; tentative D call: TRBD1 (6 bases). From germline, CDR1 is SGHRS and CDR2 YFSETQ. V gave up 7 bases and J gave up 5 bases, with 18 bases separating them. The CDR3 has 14 residues. Here the CDR3 DNA reads TGCGCCAGCGGTCCGACAGGATTTGGGACTGAAGCTTTCTTT. This sequence encodes CASGPTGFGTEAFF. Supplemented by reference TRBV5-1 and TRBJ1-1, the full variable domain reads KAGVTQTPRYLIKTRGQQVTLSCSPISGHRSVSWYQQTPGQGLQFLFEYFSETQRNKGNFPGRFSGRQFSNSRSEMNVSTLELGDSALYLCASGPTGFGTEAFFGQGTRLTVV.

This clone showed up just a few times. The chain has TRBV14 and TRBJ2-7; TRBD1 agrees at 7 bases. This CDR3 has 15 amino acids. The J segment lost 1 base and the V segment lost 0 bases, leaving 3 bases of the junction unmatched. Germline-derived CDR1 and CDR2 are SGHDN and FVKESK. The CDR3 region is CASSQDPGQSYEQYF. The CDR3, as DNA: TGTGCCAGCAGCCAAGATCCGGGACAGTCCTACGAGCAGTACTTC.

The chain carries TRBV7-2 and TRBJ2-2; a weak D match, TRBD2 (6 bases). The germline gives CDR1 SGHTA, CDR2 FQGNSA. Trimming removed 0 bases from V and 1 base from J, with 9 bases in between. The CDR3 consists of 16 residues. DNA of the CDR3: TGTGCCAGCAGCTTAGCTCTAGCGAAGAACACCGGGGAGCTGTTTTTT. Translated, it gives CASSLALAKNTGELFF.

This clone came up once. This chain connects TRBV5-8 to TRBJ2-3; D is undetermined. V gave up 2 bases and J gave up 1 base, with 20 bases separating them. CDR3 length: 18 amino acids. The germline gives CDR1 SGHTS, CDR2 YDEGEE. CDR3 region: CASSFKTRVHRGTDTQYF. Here the CDR3 DNA reads TGTGCCAGCAGCTTTAAGACCCGGGTACATCGAGGCACAGATACGCAGTATTTT.

The chain has TRBV10-1 and TRBJ2-2; no clear D gene. The V gene lost 0 bases and the J gene lost 1 base, with 6 bases spanning the gap. The CDR3 spans 15 residues. The V gene's germline CDR1 is WNHNN and CDR2 SYGVQD (reference sequence). The CDR3, as DNA: TGCGCCAGCAGTGAGTCGGCGGTGAACACCGGGGAGCTGTTTTTT. Amino acid sequence: CASSESAVNTGELFF.

This sequence joins TRBV3-1 (or the pseudogene TRBV3-2) and TRBJ2-3, with 7 bases aligning to TRBD2. This CDR3 is built from 15 residues. V was pared by 1 base and J by 3 bases, with 4 bases of the junction left unmatched. The germline gives CDR1 LGHDT, CDR2 YNNKEL (reference sequence). CDR3 sequence (DNA): TGTGCCAGCAGCCAAGTGGGACTAAAGACAGATACGCAGTATTTT. Its translation: CASSQVGLKTDTQYF.

The CDR3 loop is CASSDMYYSPLHF. Written as DNA, the CDR3 is TGTGCCAGCAGCGACATGTATTATTCACCCCTCCACTTT. The V call is TRBV27, the J call TRBJ1-6, with D unresolved. Looked up from germline, CDR1 is MNHEY and CDR2 is SMNVEV (reference sequence). V was pared by 6 bases and J by 8 bases, with 11 bases between. This CDR3 is built from 13 residues.

The rearrangement links TRBV11-1 to TRBJ2-7, with TRBD2 matching over 9 bases. CDR1 and CDR2 from the germline V gene are SGHAT and FQDESV (reference sequence). This CDR3 spans 15 amino acids. After removal of 4 bases from V and 3 bases from J, the junction contained 7 bases not matched to a gene. The CDR3 protein is CASSSYERGDYEQYF. CDR3 coding DNA: TGTGCCAGCAGCTCCTACGAGCGGGGGGACTACGAGCAGTACTTC.

The chain couples TRBV14 to TRBJ2-1; 8 bases are a match to TRBD2. The CDR3 is made up of 16 amino acids. J was trimmed by 5 bases and V by 2 bases; bases with no gene match: 8. The germline CDR1 and CDR2 sequences are SGHDN and FVKESK. The CDR3 bases are TGTGCCAGCAGCCAACTAGCGGGCGAAAGGAACAATGAGCAGTTCTTC. Protein: CASSQLAGERNNEQFF.

The CDR3 protein is CASRGQSSGNTIYF. In nucleotides, the CDR3 is TGTGCCAGCAGGGGACAGAGCTCTGGAAACACCATATATTTT. V usage is TRBV6-1 and J usage is TRBJ1-3; 7 bases match TRBD1. CDR3 length equals 14 residues. Germline trimming cut 6 bases from V and 0 bases from J; bases unmatched to any gene: 2. Germline V gene lookup returns CDR1 MNHNS and CDR2 SASEGT.

This chain uses TRBV18 with TRBJ1-5; TRBD1 aligns across 11 bases. Germline V gene data show CDR1 as KGHSH and CDR2 as LQKENI. This CDR3 is 15 amino acids long. V dropped 5 bases and J dropped 1; count of bases not matched to a gene: 1. This CDR3 reads CASSGQGASNQPQHF. The DNA for the CDR3 is TGTGCCAGCTCAGGACAGGGGGCGAGCAATCAGCCCCAGCATTTT. The full variable domain, its missing parts supplied by reference TRBV18 and TRBJ1-5, is NAGVMQNPRHLVRRRGQEARLRCSPMKGHSHVYWYRQLPEEGLKFMVYLQKENIIDESGMPKERFSAEFPKEGPSILRIQQVVRGDSAAYFCASSGQGASNQPQHFGDGTRLSIL.

The CDR3 nucleotides are TGCAGCGTTTACATTCGACAGGGGGCGCGATCCTACGAGCAGTACTTC. Translating gives CSVYIRQGARSYEQYF. The chain is built from TRBV29-1 and TRBJ2-7; 10 bases agree with TRBD1. The CDR3 extends over 16 amino acids. Germline-derived CDR1 and CDR2 are SQVTM and ANQGSEA. V shed 5 bases and J 1 base; nucleotides not matched to a gene: 11.

The gene calls are TRBV2 and TRBJ1-5; D is unresolved. The CDR3 has 16 amino acids. V lost 1 base to trimming and J lost 0 bases, with 10 bases between them. Germline V gene sequence: CDR1 SNHLY, CDR2 FYNNEI. CDR3 region: CASSEEAGYSNQPQHF. The CDR3 bases are TGTGCCAGCAGTGAAGAGGCAGGTTATAGCAATCAGCCCCAGCATTTT.

V usage is TRBV6-1 and J usage is TRBJ1-2, with 8 positions matching TRBD1. The CDR3 extends over 13 amino acids. Germline values: CDR1 MNHNS, CDR2 SASEGT. Unmatched junction bases numbered 2, after V lost 1 base and J lost 7 bases. This CDR3 reads CASSEGTGTGYTF. The CDR3 DNA is TGTGCCAGCAGTGAAGGGACAGGGACTGGCTACACCTTC.

The chain joins TRBV7-9 to TRBJ1-1; D is ambiguous. CDR3 length: 13 residues. The V gene's germline CDR1 is SEHNR and CDR2 FQNEAQ (reference sequence). V was clipped by 3 bases and J by 8 bases, with 13 bases between them. Here the CDR3 reads CASSFPGQREAFF. The DNA for the CDR3 is TGTGCCAGCAGCTTTCCGGGCCAGCGGGAAGCTTTCTTT. The full variable domain, in which reference TRBV7-9 and TRBJ1-1 provide the parts outside the CDR3, is DTGVSQNPRHKITKRGQNVTFRCDPISEHNRLYWYRQTLGQGPEFLTYFQNEAQLEKSRLLSDRFSAERPKGSFSTLEIQRTEQGDSAMYLCASSFPGQREAFFGQGTRLTVV.

In the case of this clone: The junction departs from the called germline gene at one end, perhaps through a read error. This chain links TRBV18 with TRBJ1-1; 7 nucleotides agree with TRBD1. Germline-derived CDR1 and CDR2 are KGHSH and LQKENI. This CDR3 comprises 17 residues. The CDR3 spells CASSPPSTGKRNTEAFF. DNA of the CDR3: TGTGCCAGCTCCCCACCGTCGACAGGGAAACGGAACACTGAAGCTTTCTTT.

This chain connects TRBV9 to TRBJ2-2; the match to TRBD1 covers 7 bases. Germline CDR1 reads SGDLS; CDR2 reads YYNGEE. Trimming took 0 bases from V and 4 from J; bases not matched to a gene: 3. The CDR3 length is 15 residues. The CDR3, as DNA: TGTGCCAGCAGCGTAGTTGGGACAGTCACCGGGGAGCTGTTTTTT. As protein: CASSVVGTVTGELFF.

The V call is TRBV14, the J call TRBJ2-1; 16 nucleotides agree with TRBD2. J gave up 6 bases and V 4 bases, and 3 bases lay outside the gene matches. This CDR3 comprises 16 residues. Looked up from germline, CDR1 is SGHDN and CDR2 is FVKESK. The DNA for the CDR3 is TGTGCCAGCAGCCCGGGACTAGCGGGGGGGCGCAATGAGCAGTTCTTC. It encodes CASSPGLAGGRNEQFF.

The chain is built from TRBV3-1 (or the pseudogene TRBV3-2) and TRBJ1-2; D unresolved. V was trimmed by 2 bases and J by 0 bases, leaving 10 bases between them. Germline-derived CDR1 and CDR2 are LGHDT and YNNKEL (reference sequence). CDR3 length equals 15 residues. CDR3 loop: CASSQTTGTNYGYTF. CDR3 nucleotide sequence: TGTGCCAGCAGCCAAACCACCGGGACTAACTATGGCTACACCTTC.